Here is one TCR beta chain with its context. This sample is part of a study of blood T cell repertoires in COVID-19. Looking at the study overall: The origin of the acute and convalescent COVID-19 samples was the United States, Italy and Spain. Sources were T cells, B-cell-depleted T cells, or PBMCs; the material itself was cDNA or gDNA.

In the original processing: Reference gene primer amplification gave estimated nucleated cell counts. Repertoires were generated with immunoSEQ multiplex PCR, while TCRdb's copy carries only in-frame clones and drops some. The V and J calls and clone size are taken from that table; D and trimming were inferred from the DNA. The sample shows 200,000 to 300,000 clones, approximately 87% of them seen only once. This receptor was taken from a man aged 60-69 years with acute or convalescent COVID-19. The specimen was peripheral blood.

This CDR3 is CASSVVLAGGSRQDGYTF. The CDR3 DNA reads as TGCGCCAGCAGTGTAGTGCTAGCGGGAGGCTCCCGGCAGGATGGCTACACCTTC. The chain employs TRBV10-1 and TRBJ1-2; D is uncertain. Trimming removed 4 bases from V and 6 bases from J, with 27 bases in between. In germline, CDR1 is WNHNN, CDR2 SYGVQD (reference sequence). CDR3 size: 18 residues.